Listed below are T cell receptor beta chains from one sample, sequenced in a study of T-cell memory formation after mild COVID-19. TCRdb redid the calling of the 5' RACE reads with MiXCR, one entry per CDR3 protein. The sample records roughly 550,000 distinct CDR3 sequences, about a fifth being singletons. The specimen was PBMCs or a T cell subset sorted from them (not recorded which). All receptors come from an adult woman who had mild COVID-19 (a few samples of this study predate the infection). Cell type and time point are not known. Each CDR3 is given without its conserved first and last residue. Each record gives: clone size, V gene, CDR3 protein. Clone size appears in some rows only: once, few, many, or a class for an expanded clone.

few TRBV10-3 AISERGTRWQPNDYEQY
few TRBV6-5 ASSYPRQGGEQY
- TRBV5-6 ASSLPQGYEQY
few TRBV7-3 ASSMTGGLYNEQF
few TRBV20-1 SARDWWGQPQH
many TRBV7-7 ASSLGPGTSYEQY
- TRBV5-1 ASSRPLAGGTLSYNEQF
- TRBV20-1 SARETTREAF
- TRBV6-5 ASRSAGSYEQY
- TRBV5-1 ASSLASTGIEQF
few TRBV27 ASSSQSGRVQETQY
few TRBV29-1 SVIRGPDTQY
few TRBV7-9 ASSPSTGEQY
- TRBV6-5 ASSRGLVTGNEQF
few TRBV20-1 SARDRVFMGAWYGYT
few TRBV12-3/TRBV12-4 ASSYGGDFQETQY
few TRBV25-1 ASSGPKGRQPSYEQY
- TRBV4-3 ASSRGGAGMFQETQY
- TRBV12-3/TRBV12-4 ASRTTGVETQY
- TRBV29-1 SVGQGSGNTIY
few TRBV11-3 ASSRHRGYTGELF
- TRBV6-2/TRBV6-3 ASSYYTGVGTEAF
few TRBV6-5 ASTASSAPITGELF
few TRBV20-1 SARVGGSGANVLT
many TRBV2 ASSRAATEAF
few TRBV4-1 ASSQARQLLDTEAF
few TRBV11-3 ASSLELAGVEGTGELF
many TRBV12-3/TRBV12-4 ASSSRGRDTLGFTDTQY
- TRBV9 ASSGEGFGGDTQY
few TRBV12-3/TRBV12-4 ASSLKGQGTGELF
few TRBV10-3 AIQGQGNEQY
few TRBV5-1 ASSPTGARTDTQY
- TRBV12-3/TRBV12-4 ASSFGARTYGYT
- TRBV5-1 ASSLAQGGTGELF
few TRBV4-2 ASSQDWAGKNTEAF
few TRBV20-1 SARVSLEGETQY
- TRBV5-1 ASSQLGQFNTGELF